The 26 T cell receptor beta chains reported below all come from one sample, sequenced in a study of T cell repertoires in cytomegalovirus infection. TCRdb processed the reads anew with MiXCR; each CDR3 protein has one entry. Of some 180,000 distinct CDR3 sequences listed, about a sixth are singletons. Sequencing was performed on CD8+ T cells from PBMCs. The receptor source for this set is a human donor in good health (CMV status not recorded). Some clones in this sample may be carry-over from other donors' samples.

This clonotype appeared a few times. The V gene is TRBV29-1, the J gene TRBJ1-2; TRBD1 matches 7 bases. CDR3 size: 11 residues. Losses at the gene ends were 7 bases for V and 8 bases for J; bases not matched to a gene: 7. Germline lookup yields CDR1 SQVTM and CDR2 ANQGSEA. CDR3 bases: TGCAGCGCACAGGGGAGGAGAGGCTACACCTTC. Its translation: CSAQGRRGYTF.

The rearrangement uses TRBV7-9 and TRBJ1-5; TRBD1 agrees at 7 bases. The CDR3 runs to 16 residues. Trimming took 5 bases from V and 1 from J; bases not matched to a gene: 8. Germline V lookup: CDR1 SEHNR, CDR2 FQNEAQ (reference sequence). The CDR3 nucleotides are TGTGCCAGCAGCGAAGACGACAGGGCGAGCAATCAGCCCCAGCATTTT. Protein sequence: CASSEDDRASNQPQHF.

The CDR3 nucleotides are TGTGCCAGTACCGAGGAAGACAGGTGGCGTAACGGGGAGCTGTTTTTT. This encodes CASTEEDRWRNGELFF. The gene calls are TRBV4-2 and TRBJ2-2; D may be TRBD1 (6 bases). The CDR3 length is 16 residues. Trimming removed 9 bases at V and 7 bases at J, with 24 bases between. Per the germline V gene, CDR1 is LGHNA and CDR2 is YNFKEQ.

This chain connects TRBV5-6 to TRBJ1-2; 11 bases are shared with TRBD1. J lost 6 bases, V lost 4 bases, and 11 bases had no gene match. CDR1 and CDR2 (germline): SGHDT, YYEEEE. The CDR3 contains 16 residues. CDR3 sequence: CASSPEWTGGGDGYTF. CDR3 bases: TGTGCCAGCAGCCCGGAATGGACAGGGGGCGGAGATGGCTACACCTTC.

The chain combines TRBV7-3 with TRBJ2-2; 7 nucleotides line up with TRBD2. The CDR3 totals 14 residues. Germline V lookup: CDR1 SGHTA, CDR2 FQGTGA. Losses at the gene ends were 3 bases for V and 7 bases for J; bases not matched to a gene: 5. CDR3 nucleotides: TGTGCCAGCAGCTTTGGACCGGGGGGCGGGGAGCTGTTTTTT. Translating gives CASSFGPGGGELFF.

The rearrangement joins TRBV7-8 to TRBJ2-5; either TRBD1 or TRBD2 may fit D (6 bases each). Per the germline V gene, CDR1 is SGHVS and CDR2 is FQNEAQ. Between the trimmed V and J ends, which lost 4 bases and 5 bases, there was a span of 11 bases. This CDR3 is 13 amino acids long. The CDR3 region is CASSYGGRETQYF. CDR3 nucleotides: TGTGCCAGCAGCTATGGGGGGCGGGAGACCCAGTACTTC.

The genes are TRBV6-8 and TRBJ1-5; TRBD1 is a possible D gene (5 bases). The CDR3 length is 14 residues. The germline V gene encodes CDR1 MNHGY and CDR2 SAAAGT. V gave up 0 bases and J gave up 5 bases, with 8 bases separating them. DNA of the CDR3: TGTGCCAGCAGTTACTCACAGGCCCATCAGCCCCAGCATTTT. Its translation is CASSYSQAHQPQHF.

By share, this clonotype counts as medium-sized. The chain uses TRBV11-1 and TRBJ1-1; 9 nucleotides align to TRBD1. CDR3 length: 17 amino acids. CDR1 SGHAT and CDR2 FQDESV come from the germline V gene (reference sequence). After removal of 1 base from V and 0 bases from J, the junction contained 6 bases not matched to a gene. The CDR3 region is CASSLDGTGSVNTEAFF. CDR3 in DNA: TGTGCCAGCAGCTTAGACGGGACAGGGTCCGTGAACACTGAAGCTTTCTTT.

The chain links TRBV7-2 to TRBJ2-5; D tentatively fits TRBD1 or TRBD2 (5 bases each). Trimming removed 5 bases from V and 5 bases from J, with 21 bases in between. Looked up from germline, CDR1 is SGHTA and CDR2 is FQGNSA. The CDR3 contains 16 residues. CDR3: CASSRTLGQGRETQYF. The CDR3 DNA reads as TGTGCCAGCAGCCGCACCCTAGGTCAGGGACGGGAGACCCAGTACTTC. Supplemented by reference TRBV7-2 and TRBJ2-5, the full variable domain reads GAGVSQSPSNKVTEKGKDVELRCDPISGHTALYWYRQSLGQGLEFLIYFQGNSAPDKSGLPSDRFSAERTGGSVSTLTIQRTQQEDSAVYLCASSRTLGQGRETQYFGPGTRLLVL.

The V and J genes are TRBV20-1 and TRBJ2-7; D may be TRBD1 (5 bases). The CDR3 spans 13 residues. With 5 bases removed from V and 4 bases from J, the gap between germline ends came to 15 bases. The germline V gene encodes CDR1 DFQATT and CDR2 SNEGSKA (reference sequence). CDR3 in amino acids: CSAPGPKGYEQYF. In DNA, the CDR3 is TGCAGTGCTCCTGGACCCAAGGGGTACGAGCAGTACTTC.

In its sample, this clonotype was seen a few times. The chain joins TRBV4-1 to TRBJ2-7; 10 bases are a match to TRBD1. The CDR3 loop spans 13 amino acids. With 4 bases clipped from V and 6 bases from J, the junction kept 3 bases outside the gene matches. CDR1 is MGHRA and CDR2 is YSYEKL in the germline V gene. CDR3 coding DNA: TGCGCCAGCAGCCCGGGACAGGGGACCGAGCAGTACTTC. Encoded protein: CASSPGQGTEQYF.

The sample holds a few counts of this clonotype. The V call is TRBV12-3 or TRBV12-4, the J call TRBJ2-2, with 7 bases fitting TRBD1. This CDR3 contains 13 residues. J gave up 5 bases and V 5 bases, and 2 bases lay outside the gene matches. The CDR3 sequence is CASSRQGTGELFF. In DNA, the CDR3 is TGTGCCAGCAGTCGACAGGGAACCGGGGAGCTGTTTTTT.

This chain links TRBV19 with TRBJ1-2; the D is unclear. Germline CDR1 is LNHDA and CDR2 is SQIVND (reference sequence). CDR3 length: 15 residues. Deletions cut 6 bases from V and 6 bases from J, with 20 bases between. CDR3 in amino acids: CASRDLETELNGYTF. In nucleotides, the CDR3 is TGTGCCAGTAGAGACTTGGAGACGGAGCTGAATGGCTACACCTTC.

The chain recombines TRBV28 with TRBJ1-5; 10 bases map to TRBD1. CDR3 size: 19 residues. CDR1 is MDHEN, CDR2 SYDVKM, per germline. V shed 6 bases, J shed 0 bases, and the junction held 14 bases outside the gene matches. The CDR3 is CASSSTDRGSLFSNQPQHF. The CDR3 DNA follows: TGTGCCAGCAGCTCGACGGACAGGGGGAGTTTATTTAGCAATCAGCCCCAGCATTTT.

This clonotype has at least ten counts. The gene calls are TRBV7-8 and TRBJ2-3, with TRBD2 matching over 13 bases. Germline assignment: CDR1 SGHVS and CDR2 FQNEAQ. The CDR3 length is 21 residues. After removal of 5 bases from V and 2 bases from J, the junction contained 19 bases not matched to a gene. The CDR3 nucleotides read TGTGCCAGCAGCCTCTATCCCGGACTAGCGGGGGAAAGTTTTTTCACAGATACGCAGTATTTT. Protein sequence: CASSLYPGLAGESFFTDTQYF.

This rearrangement joins TRBV7-2 to TRBJ2-5, with D possibly matching TRBD1 (6 bases). V was cut by 3 bases and J by 0 bases, with 8 bases left in between. Germline V gives CDR1 SGHTA, CDR2 FQGNSA. This CDR3 comprises 14 residues. CDR3 loop: CASSFDRNQETQYF. CDR3 nucleotide sequence: TGTGCCAGCAGCTTCGACAGGAACCAAGAGACCCAGTACTTC.

This rearrangement joins TRBV27 to TRBJ2-7; either TRBD1 or TRBD2 may supply D (5 bases each). CDR3 size: 13 residues. CDR1 is MNHEY and CDR2 is SMNVEV in the germline V gene (reference sequence). Trimming left V 2 bases short and J 7 bases short, with 12 bases between. The CDR3 DNA is TGTGCCAGCAGTTTACGAGGGGCGAGGGAGCAGTACTTC. It translates to CASSLRGAREQYF.

This clonotype was seen a handful of times. The chain employs TRBV30 and TRBJ1-2, with D perhaps TRBD1 (6 bases). The V end lost 0 bases, the J end lost 8 bases, and 10 bases lay between the germline ends. Germline values: CDR1 GTSNPN, CDR2 SVGIG (reference sequence). The CDR3 is 12 residues long. The CDR3 coding sequence is TGTGCCTGGAGTGTACCGGACAGAGGCTACACCTTC. Protein: CAWSVPDRGYTF. The full variable domain, its missing parts supplied by reference TRBV30 and TRBJ1-2, is SQTIHQWPATLVQPVGSPLSLECTVEGTSNPNLYWYRQAAGRGLQLLFYSVGIGQISSEVPQNLSASRPQDRQFILSSKKLLLSDSGFYLCAWSVPDRGYTFGSGTRLTVV.

V is TRBV9 and J is TRBJ2-1; TRBD1 or TRBD2 may be the D gene (5 bases each). Germline CDR1 reads SGDLS; CDR2 reads YYNGEE. The CDR3 sequence is 11 residues long. The ends were cut back, 4 bases at V and 10 bases at J, with 9 bases in the middle. As DNA, the CDR3 is TGTGCCAGCAGCAGGGACGAAGAGCAGTTCTTC. It translates to CASSRDEEQFF.

V is TRBV29-1 and J is TRBJ2-7, with D possibly TRBD1 on 6 matching bases. Germline V gives CDR1 SQVTM, CDR2 ANQGSEA. This CDR3 region has 15 residues. Trimming stripped 0 bases from V and 3 bases from J, with 15 bases between. The CDR3 nucleotides are TGCAGCGTTGAAGAACAGGGAAGTCCGGGCTACGAGCAGTACTTC. It codes for CSVEEQGSPGYEQYF.

This clonotype showed up many times. The chain combines TRBV20-1 with TRBJ2-5, with TRBD1 matching over 7 bases. The CDR3 runs to 17 residues. V lost 6 bases and J lost 5; bases outside the gene matches: 21. CDR1 and CDR2 (germline): DFQATT, SNEGSKA (reference sequence). CDR3 sequence reads: CSALDRASSRRGETQYF. The CDR3 DNA is TGCAGTGCACTCGACAGGGCGAGTTCGAGGCGAGGGGAGACCCAGTACTTC.

This chain connects TRBV12-3 or TRBV12-4 to TRBJ2-2; D may match TRBD1 or TRBD2 (5 bases each). CDR3 length equals 17 residues. Trimming took off 2 bases at V and 2 bases at J, with 15 bases between the two ends. The CDR3 here is CASSLWRGVGNTGELFF. The CDR3 bases are TGTGCCAGCAGTTTATGGCGAGGGGTGGGAAACACCGGGGAGCTGTTTTTT.

The gene calls are TRBV12-3 or TRBV12-4 and TRBJ2-2; the D call may be TRBD1 or TRBD2 (6 bases each). This CDR3 is built from 16 residues. Trimming cost V 5 bases and J 1 base, with 14 bases left between them. The chain's CDR3 is CASSPPGAKNTGELFF. The DNA of the CDR3 is TGTGCCAGCAGTCCCCCGGGGGCAAAGAACACCGGGGAGCTGTTTTTT.

V usage is TRBV9 and J usage is TRBJ2-2, with 9 bases matching TRBD2. The J segment lost 4 bases and the V segment lost 3 bases, leaving 7 bases of the junction unmatched. From germline, CDR1 is SGDLS and CDR2 YYNGEE. CDR3 length equals 16 residues. The DNA of the CDR3 is TGTGCCAGCAGCGCGGTGCTAGCGGGGAGCACCGGGGAGCTGTTTTTT. Its translation is CASSAVLAGSTGELFF.

The gene calls are TRBV27 and TRBJ2-2; 7 bases are a match to TRBD1. Germline CDR1 MNHEY, CDR2 SMNVEV (reference sequence). V gave up 6 bases and J gave up 6 bases; unmatched junction bases: 13. The CDR3 contains 16 residues. The CDR3 bases are TGTGCCAGCAGCATTACGGGGACAGTTCCCCCCGGGGAGCTGTTTTTT. It translates to CASSITGTVPPGELFF.

This clonotype came up many times. This sequence joins TRBV7-2 and TRBJ1-2; D gene unclear. Looked up from germline, CDR1 is SGHTA and CDR2 is FQGNSA. Trimming left V 5 bases short and J 5 bases short, with 18 bases between. This CDR3 is built from 15 residues. The CDR3 DNA reads TGTGCCAGCAGCCTAACCCTTAGAGATTGGTATGGCTACACCTTC. Amino acids: CASSLTLRDWYGYTF.